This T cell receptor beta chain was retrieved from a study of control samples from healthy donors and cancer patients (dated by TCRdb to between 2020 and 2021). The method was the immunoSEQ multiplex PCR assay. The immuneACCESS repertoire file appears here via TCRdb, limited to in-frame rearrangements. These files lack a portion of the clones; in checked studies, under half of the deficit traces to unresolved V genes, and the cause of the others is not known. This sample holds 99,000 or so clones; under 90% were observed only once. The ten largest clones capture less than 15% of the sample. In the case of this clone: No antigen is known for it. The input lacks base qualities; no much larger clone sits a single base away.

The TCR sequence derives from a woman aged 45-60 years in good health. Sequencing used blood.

The encoded CDR3 is CASSIKTSNSPLHF. The DNA sequence reads TGTGCCAGTAGTATAAAGACATCCAATTCACCCCTCCACTTT. The receptor chain draws on TRBV19 and TRBJ1-6; the D segment cannot be called with confidence. CDR1 and CDR2 are read off the germline V gene (reference sequence) as LNHDA and SQIVND. Trimming costs V 2 bases and J 7 bases, and their ends lie 9 bases apart. Including the terminal cysteine and phenylalanine, the CDR3 comprises 14 residues. Kept here is only the CDR3 DNA, which spans 42 bases and is read in frame from base 1.